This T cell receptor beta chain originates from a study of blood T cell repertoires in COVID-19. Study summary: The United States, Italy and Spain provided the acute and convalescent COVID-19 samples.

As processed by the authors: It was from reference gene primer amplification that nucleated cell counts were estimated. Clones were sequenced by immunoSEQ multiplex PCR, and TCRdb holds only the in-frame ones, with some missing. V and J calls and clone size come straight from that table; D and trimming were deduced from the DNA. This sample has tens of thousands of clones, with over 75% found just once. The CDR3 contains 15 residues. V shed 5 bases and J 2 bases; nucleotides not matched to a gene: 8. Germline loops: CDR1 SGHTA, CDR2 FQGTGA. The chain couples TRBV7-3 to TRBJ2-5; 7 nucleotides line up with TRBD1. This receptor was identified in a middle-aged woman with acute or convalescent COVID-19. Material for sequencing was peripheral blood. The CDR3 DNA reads TGTGCCAGCAGCCCCCAGGGACAGCTACAAGAGACCCAGTACTTC. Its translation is CASSPQGQLQETQYF.